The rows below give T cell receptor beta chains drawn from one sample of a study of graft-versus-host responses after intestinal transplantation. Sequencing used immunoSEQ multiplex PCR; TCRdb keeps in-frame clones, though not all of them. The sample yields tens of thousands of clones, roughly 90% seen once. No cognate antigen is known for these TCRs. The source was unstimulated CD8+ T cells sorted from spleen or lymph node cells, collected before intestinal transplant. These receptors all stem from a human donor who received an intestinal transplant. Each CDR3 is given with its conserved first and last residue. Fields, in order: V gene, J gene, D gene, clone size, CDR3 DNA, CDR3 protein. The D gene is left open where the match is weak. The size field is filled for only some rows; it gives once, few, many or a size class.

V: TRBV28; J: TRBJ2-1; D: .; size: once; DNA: TGTGCCAGCAGTGATCTTCGGGAGACGGCCGATGAGCAGTTCTTC; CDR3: CASSDLRETADEQFF
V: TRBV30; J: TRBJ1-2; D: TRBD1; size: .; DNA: TGTGCCTGGAGTTTGGGGACAGGTGGAGGCTACACCTTC; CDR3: CAWSLGTGGGYTF
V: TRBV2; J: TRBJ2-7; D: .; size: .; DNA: TGTGCCAGCAGTGAGGACAGCCCAGAATACGAGCAGTACTTC; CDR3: CASSEDSPEYEQYF
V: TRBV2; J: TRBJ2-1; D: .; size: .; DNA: TGTGCCAGCAGTGAACGAGGGCCCAATGAGCAGTTCTTC; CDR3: CASSERGPNEQFF
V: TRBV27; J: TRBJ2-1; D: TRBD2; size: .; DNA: TGTGCCAGCAGCCCCGGGACTAGCGGCCGATACAATGAGCAGTTCTTC; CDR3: CASSPGTSGRYNEQFF
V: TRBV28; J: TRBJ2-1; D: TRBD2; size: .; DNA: TGTGCCAGCACCCCCGGGTTAGCGGGAGGGGATGAGCAGTTCTTC; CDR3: CASTPGLAGGDEQFF
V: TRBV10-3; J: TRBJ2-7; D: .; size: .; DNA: TGTGCCACCCGGGACAACTACGAGCAGTACTTC; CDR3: CATRDNYEQYF
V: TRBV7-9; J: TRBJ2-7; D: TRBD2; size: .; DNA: TGTGCCAGCAGCCTAGACGGGGGGGTAGCCTACGAGCAGTACTTC; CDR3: CASSLDGGVAYEQYF
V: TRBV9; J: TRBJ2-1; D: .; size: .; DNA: TGTGCCAGCAGCGCCGGGACTCGGAGTGATGAGCAGTTCTTC; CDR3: CASSAGTRSDEQFF
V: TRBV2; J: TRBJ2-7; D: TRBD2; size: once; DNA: TGTGCCAGCAGTGAAGTTAATCTAGCGGGAGTAGGGGAGCAGTACTTC; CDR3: CASSEVNLAGVGEQYF
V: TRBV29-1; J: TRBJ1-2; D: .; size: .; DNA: TGCAGCGTTGAAGCCCACCCCCGCGACCTCGGGGACACCTTC; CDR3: CSVEAHPRDLGDTF
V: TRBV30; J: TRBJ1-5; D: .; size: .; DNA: TGTGCCTGGAGTTCCAGGGGTAGCAATCAGCCCCAGCATTTT; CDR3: CAWSSRGSNQPQHF
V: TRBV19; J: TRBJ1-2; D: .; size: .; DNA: TGTGCCAGTAGCCTAACGGACTACTATGGCTACACCTTC; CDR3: CASSLTDYYGYTF
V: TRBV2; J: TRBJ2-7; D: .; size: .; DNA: TGTGCCAGCGCCGGCAGGGTCCACGAGCAGTACTTC; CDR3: CASAGRVHEQYF
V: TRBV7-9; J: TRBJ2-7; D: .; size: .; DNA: TGTGCCAGCAGCTTAGCAGGGACTTACGAGCAGTACTTC; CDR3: CASSLAGTYEQYF
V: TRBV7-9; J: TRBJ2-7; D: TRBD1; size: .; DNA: TGTGCCAGCAGCTTATTTGGCCCAGGGGGCGTCGAGCAGTACTTC; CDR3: CASSLFGPGGVEQYF
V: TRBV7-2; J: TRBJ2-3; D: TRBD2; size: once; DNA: TGTGCCAGCAGCTCCCTATTAGCGGGGGGGCCGACAGATACGCAGTATTTT; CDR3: CASSSLLAGGPTDTQYF
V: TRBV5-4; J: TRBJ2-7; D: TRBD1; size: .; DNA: TGTGCCAGCAGCGACAGGGACAGACCTTACGAGCAGTACTTC; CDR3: CASSDRDRPYEQYF
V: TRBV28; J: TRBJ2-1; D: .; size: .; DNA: TGTGCCAGCAGTCCGACAGCCTATTCCTACAATGAGCAGTTCTTC; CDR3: CASSPTAYSYNEQFF
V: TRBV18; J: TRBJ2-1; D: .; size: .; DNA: TGTGCCAGCTCACCGGCCACAGGGCCCCAGGAGTTCTTC; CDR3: CASSPATGPQEFF
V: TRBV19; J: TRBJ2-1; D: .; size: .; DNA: TGTGCCAGCCGGGTTCTTCCGTCCTACAATGAGCAGTTCTTC; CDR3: CASRVLPSYNEQFF
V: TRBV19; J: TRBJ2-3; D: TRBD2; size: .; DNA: TGTGCCAGTAGCCCGGATGGGGGGGGTCCCACAGATACGCAGTATTTT; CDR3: CASSPDGGGPTDTQYF
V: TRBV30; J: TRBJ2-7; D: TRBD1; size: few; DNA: TGTGCCTACACCGGGACAGCTTCCTACGAGCAGTACTTC; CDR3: CAYTGTASYEQYF
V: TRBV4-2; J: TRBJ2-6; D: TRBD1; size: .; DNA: TGTGCCAGCAGCCAACTTGGGACAGGGGAAGGGGCTGGGGCCAACGTCCTGACTTTC; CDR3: CASSQLGTGEGAGANVLTF
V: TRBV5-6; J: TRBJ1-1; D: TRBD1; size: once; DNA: TGTGCCAGCAGCCCTCCACCGACAGGGGTCGTCACTGAAGCTTTCTTT; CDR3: CASSPPPTGVVTEAFF
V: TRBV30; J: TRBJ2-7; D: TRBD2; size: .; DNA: TGTGCCCAGGCTAGCGGATCGGGATACGAGCAGTACTTC; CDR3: CAQASGSGYEQYF
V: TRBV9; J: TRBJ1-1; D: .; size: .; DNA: TGTGCCAGCAGCGTAGCACGGGGGATGAACACTGAAGCTTTCTTT; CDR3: CASSVARGMNTEAFF
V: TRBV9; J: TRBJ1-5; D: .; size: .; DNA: TGTGCCAGTTCCCCAGGGGCCAGCAATCAGCCCCAGCATTTT; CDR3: CASSPGASNQPQHF
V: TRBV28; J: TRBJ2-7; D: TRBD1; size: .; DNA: TGTGCCAGCAGTTTTAACAGGGGAACCTACGAGCAGTACTTC; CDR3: CASSFNRGTYEQYF
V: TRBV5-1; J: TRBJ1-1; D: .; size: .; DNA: TGCGCCAGCAGCTGGAGGCCCGACAGAGAAGGGGGAGCTTTCTTT; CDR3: CASSWRPDREGGAFF
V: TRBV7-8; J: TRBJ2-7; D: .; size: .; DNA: TGTGCCAGCAGCCCCCAGCTCCGGGTCAAAGACTACGAGCAGTACTTC; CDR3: CASSPQLRVKDYEQYF
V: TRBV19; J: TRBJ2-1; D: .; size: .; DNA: TGTGCCAGTAGTACTTTCGACAGTTTCTTCTACAATGAGCAGTTCTTC; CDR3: CASSTFDSFFYNEQFF
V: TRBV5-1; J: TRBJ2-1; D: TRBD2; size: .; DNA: TGCGCCAGCAGCTTGTCCGTAGCGGGAGGAGAGCAGTTCTTC; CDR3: CASSLSVAGGEQFF
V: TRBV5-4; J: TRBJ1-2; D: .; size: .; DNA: TGTGCCAGCAGCTTGGAGCGGGGGAACTATGGCTACACCTTC; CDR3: CASSLERGNYGYTF
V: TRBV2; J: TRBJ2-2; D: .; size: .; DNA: TGTGCCAGCAGCCTAAACACCGGGGAGCTGTTTTTT; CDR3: CASSLNTGELFF
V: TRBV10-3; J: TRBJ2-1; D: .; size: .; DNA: TGTGCCATCAGCCTCAGGGGATCTGACAATGAGCAGTTCTTC; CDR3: CAISLRGSDNEQFF
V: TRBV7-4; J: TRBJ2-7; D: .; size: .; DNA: TGTGCCAGCAGCCCGCGACGGGGGGCGAACTACGAGCAGTACTTC; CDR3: CASSPRRGANYEQYF
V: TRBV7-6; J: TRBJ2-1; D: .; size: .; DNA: TGTGCCAGCAGCTTAGAGGTGGGGAGAGGTGAGCAGTTCTTC; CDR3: CASSLEVGRGEQFF
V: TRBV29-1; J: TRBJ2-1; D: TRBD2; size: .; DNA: TGCAGCGTCGGCGGGAGCTTCGGCTACAATGAGCAGTTCTTC; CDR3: CSVGGSFGYNEQFF
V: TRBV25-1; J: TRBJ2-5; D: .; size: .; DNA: TGTGCCAGCAGTGAGGGTCGAGGTCAAGAGACCCAGTACTTC; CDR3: CASSEGRGQETQYF
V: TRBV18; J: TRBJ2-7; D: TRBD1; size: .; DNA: TGTGCCAGCTCACCGAACAGGGGCTACGAGCAGTACTTC; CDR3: CASSPNRGYEQYF
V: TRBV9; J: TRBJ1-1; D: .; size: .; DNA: TGTGCCAGCAGCGTGGGGACACGGAACTCTGAAGCTTTCTTT; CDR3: CASSVGTRNSEAFF
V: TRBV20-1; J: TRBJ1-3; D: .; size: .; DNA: TGCAGTGCACCTACTGGAAACACCATATATTTT; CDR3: CSAPTGNTIYF
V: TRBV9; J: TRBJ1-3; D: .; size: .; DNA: TGTGCCAGCAGCTCGATTCACGACAGCTCTGGAAACACCATATATTTT; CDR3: CASSSIHDSSGNTIYF
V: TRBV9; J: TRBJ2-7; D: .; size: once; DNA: TGTGCCAGCAGCTCCAGCCCCAGGGCCCCCCTCTCCTACGAGCAGTACTTC; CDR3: CASSSSPRAPLSYEQYF
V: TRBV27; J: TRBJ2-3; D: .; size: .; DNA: TGTGCCAGCAGTCTATTCTCCGAGGCCCCCACAGATACGCAGTATTTT; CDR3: CASSLFSEAPTDTQYF
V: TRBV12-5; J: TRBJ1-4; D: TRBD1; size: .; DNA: TGTGCTAGTGGTTTGTCCCTCACAGGGGGGGTTAATGAAAAACTGTTTTTT; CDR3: CASGLSLTGGVNEKLFF